One and the same sample provided the 22 T cell receptor beta chains below, sequenced in a study of blood T cell repertoires in COVID-19. Some clones are missing from TCRdb's copy, which holds only in-frame ones; the method was immunoSEQ multiplex PCR. Of about 140,000 clones listed, around 90% are singletons. The specimen sequenced was peripheral blood. These receptors were taken from a human donor with COVID-19, enrolled during active disease. The donor label of this sample is uncertain.

The genes are TRBV7-8 and TRBJ2-7; maybe TRBD2 (5 bases). The CDR3 consists of 16 residues. From germline, CDR1 is SGHVS and CDR2 FQNEAQ. V lost 0 bases to trimming and J lost 0 bases, with 12 bases between them. The CDR3 is CASSLAPPGSSYEQYF. The CDR3 bases are TGTGCCAGCAGCTTAGCGCCTCCGGGGAGCTCCTACGAGCAGTACTTC.

The V and J genes are TRBV12-3 or TRBV12-4 and TRBJ1-1; a possible D gene is TRBD1 (5 bases). The CDR3 has 12 amino acids. V was trimmed by 6 bases and J by 10 bases, leaving 15 bases between them. CDR3: CASSAGGSTAFF. The DNA for the CDR3 is TGTGCCAGCAGCGCGGGGGGATCTACAGCTTTCTTT.

The chain links TRBV27 to TRBJ2-1; 8 nucleotides line up with TRBD2. V lost 2 bases, J lost 8 bases, and 8 bases stayed unmatched. Germline lookup yields CDR1 MNHEY and CDR2 SMNVEV (reference sequence). The CDR3 loop spans 15 amino acids. The CDR3 nucleotides are TGTGCCAGCAGTTTAACGGGGGGGCGTTTCGATGAGCAGTTCTTC. Its protein is CASSLTGGRFDEQFF.

The table lists this clone with a count of one. V gene TRBV2 combines with J gene TRBJ1-5, with 7 bases identical to TRBD1. Germline V gene data show CDR1 as SNHLY and CDR2 as FYNNEI. This CDR3 contains 15 residues. The V gene end was trimmed by 6 bases and the J gene end by 3 bases; junction bases not matched to a gene: 8. The CDR3 region has the DNA TGTGCCAGCAGACCGGGACAGTTGATCAATCAGCCCCAGCATTTT. This encodes CASRPGQLINQPQHF.

V is TRBV2 and J is TRBJ1-5; D is possibly TRBD1 (5 bases). V was clipped by 6 bases and J by 4 bases, with 13 bases between them. Germline loops: CDR1 SNHLY, CDR2 FYNNEI. CDR3 length: 14 residues. CDR3 sequence reads: CASRGLQDNQPQHF. The CDR3, as DNA: TGTGCCAGCAGAGGGTTACAGGATAATCAGCCCCAGCATTTT.

The genes are TRBV28 and TRBJ2-1, with a tentative D call TRBD2 (6 bases). Per the germline V gene, CDR1 is MDHEN and CDR2 is SYDVKM. Trimming took off 8 bases at V and 6 bases at J, with 23 bases between the two ends. CDR3 size: 16 residues. This CDR3 is CASGSHGGTAPNEQFF. In DNA, the CDR3 is TGTGCCAGCGGGTCCCACGGCGGGACTGCACCCAATGAGCAGTTCTTC.

This rearrangement joins TRBV11-2 to TRBJ1-1, with D possibly being TRBD1 (6 bases). V lost 5 bases and J lost 1, with 8 bases in between. From germline, CDR1 is SGHAT and CDR2 FQNNGV. The CDR3 has 13 amino acids. The chain's CDR3 is CASSLTGNTEAFF. The CDR3 nucleotides read TGTGCCAGCAGCCTGACAGGGAACACTGAAGCTTTCTTT. The full variable domain, its missing parts supplied by reference TRBV11-2 and TRBJ1-1, is EAGVAQSPRYKIIEKRQSVAFWCNPISGHATLYWYQQILGQGPKLLIQFQNNGVVDDSQLPKDRFSAERLKGVDSTLKIQPAKLEDSAVYLCASSLTGNTEAFFGQGTRLTVV.

This chain uses TRBV19 with TRBJ2-2; maybe TRBD1 (5 bases). The CDR3 runs to 14 residues. Germline-derived CDR1 and CDR2 are LNHDA and SQIVND (reference sequence). Trimming pared 5 bases from V and 4 bases from J, leaving 11 bases between. The CDR3 sequence is CASSQGRVTGELFF. The CDR3 DNA follows: TGTGCCAGTAGTCAGGGCCGGGTCACCGGGGAGCTGTTTTTT.

The chain employs TRBV5-1 and TRBJ1-1; TRBD1 agrees at 7 bases. The CDR3 consists of 13 residues. The junction had 4 bases not matched to a gene; V was cut back by 4 bases and J by 4 bases. The germline V gene encodes CDR1 SGHRS and CDR2 YFSETQ. The chain's CDR3 is CASSMTGSTEAFF. CDR3 DNA sequence: TGCGCCAGCAGCATGACAGGGTCCACTGAAGCTTTCTTT.

This sequence joins TRBV30 and TRBJ1-6, with 7 bases aligning to TRBD1. Germline V gene sequence: CDR1 GTSNPN, CDR2 SVGIG (reference sequence). V dropped 0 bases and J dropped 8; count of bases not matched to a gene: 1. The CDR3 is 13 residues long. The CDR3 region is CAWSVQGYSPLHF. The CDR3 nucleotides are TGTGCCTGGAGTGTACAGGGGTATTCACCCCTCCACTTT.

The chain couples TRBV29-1 to TRBJ1-1, with 7 bases aligning to TRBD1. V lost 7 bases to trimming and J lost 0 bases; unmatched junction nucleotides: 8. CDR3 length: 14 amino acids. Germline assignment: CDR1 SQVTM and CDR2 ANQGSEA. DNA for the CDR3: TGCAGCGCCGGACAGGCAAATTTGAACACTGAAGCTTTCTTT. Translation: CSAGQANLNTEAFF.

The chain joins TRBV28 to TRBJ2-7, with TRBD1 as a possible D gene (6 bases). From germline, CDR1 is MDHEN and CDR2 SYDVKM. The germline V and J ends were trimmed by 3 bases and 2 bases, with 14 bases remaining between them. CDR3 length: 15 amino acids. The CDR3 sequence: CASSFGTGPPYEQYF. The CDR3 DNA follows: TGTGCCAGCAGTTTTGGAACAGGGCCCCCCTACGAGCAGTACTTC.

The rearrangement uses TRBV5-6 and TRBJ2-7; 7 bases are a match to TRBD1. After removal of 2 bases from V and 9 bases from J, the junction contained 11 bases not matched to a gene. The CDR3 runs 14 residues. Germline loops: CDR1 SGHDT, CDR2 YYEEEE. The CDR3 sequence: CASSFLGQVGGQYF. Here the CDR3 DNA reads TGTGCCAGCAGCTTCTTAGGACAGGTAGGGGGGCAGTACTTC.

V gene TRBV5-1 combines with J gene TRBJ2-5; D gene ambiguous. V was shortened by 0 bases and J by 2 bases, with 11 bases between the two germline ends. This CDR3 has 15 residues. Looked up from germline, CDR1 is SGHRS and CDR2 is YFSETQ. CDR3 nucleotide sequence: TGCGCCAGCAGCTTGGTCAGACAACTGCAAGAGACCCAGTACTTC. The encoded protein is CASSLVRQLQETQYF.

This clone has a handful of counts. The chain is built from TRBV19 and TRBJ1-6; the match to TRBD1 covers 7 bases. The CDR3 consists of 14 residues. Trimming removed 4 bases from V and 7 bases from J; junction bases left unmatched: 4. CDR1 is LNHDA and CDR2 is SQIVND in the germline V gene (reference sequence). The CDR3 DNA is TGTGCCAGTAGTACCCGACAGGGCAATTCACCCCTCCACTTT. It translates to CASSTRQGNSPLHF.

The chain joins TRBV18 to TRBJ1-5; D possibly corresponds to TRBD1 (5 bases). The CDR3 consists of 15 residues. The germline V gene encodes CDR1 KGHSH and CDR2 LQKENI. V was trimmed by 1 base and J by 0 bases, leaving 7 bases between them. CDR3 sequence reads: CASSPQGDSNQPQHF. As DNA, the CDR3 is TGTGCCAGCTCACCACAAGGGGATAGCAATCAGCCCCAGCATTTT.

The V and J genes are TRBV19 and TRBJ1-5; TRBD1 is a possible D gene (6 bases). Per germline, CDR1 LNHDA and CDR2 SQIVND (reference sequence). Between the trimmed V and J ends, which lost 7 bases and 0 bases, there was a span of 10 bases. The length of the CDR3 is 14 residues. This chain's CDR3 is CASTGVSSNQPQHF. For the CDR3, the DNA is TGTGCCAGTACAGGGGTTTCTAGCAATCAGCCCCAGCATTTT.

The chain carries TRBV19 and TRBJ1-2; D may be TRBD1 (6 bases). Germline CDR1 and CDR2: LNHDA and SQIVND (reference sequence). V was pared by 5 bases and J by 2 bases, with 18 bases between. The CDR3 runs to 16 residues. The CDR3 loop reads CASSYNSGTTNYGYTF. CDR3 sequence (DNA): TGTGCCAGTAGTTACAACAGCGGGACAACAAACTATGGCTACACCTTC.

The rearrangement links TRBV11-3 to TRBJ2-6; D is possibly TRBD1 (5 bases). V was clipped by 5 bases and J by 2 bases, with 10 bases between them. Germline CDR1 reads SGHNT; CDR2 reads YENEEA. The CDR3 totals 15 residues. As DNA, the CDR3 is TGTGCCAGCAGCCACCGCAGGGCTGGGGCCAACGTCCTGACTTTC. It encodes CASSHRRAGANVLTF.

The chain uses TRBV19 and TRBJ1-1, with 9 bases that match TRBD1. Germline assignment: CDR1 LNHDA and CDR2 SQIVND (reference sequence). CDR3 size: 14 residues. The V segment lost 7 bases and the J segment 1 base; nucleotides outside the gene matches: 4. The CDR3 nucleotides are TGTGCCAGTATCATGACAGGGGGGAACACTGAAGCTTTCTTT. Translating it yields CASIMTGGNTEAFF.

This chain joins TRBV2 and TRBJ2-3, with 10 bases aligning to TRBD1. The CDR3 loop spans 15 amino acids. Germline V lookup: CDR1 SNHLY, CDR2 FYNNEI. J gave up 5 bases and V 6 bases, and 8 bases lay outside the gene matches. The CDR3 loop is CASSKGQGTGDTQYF. The CDR3 DNA reads as TGTGCCAGCAGCAAGGGACAGGGGACAGGAGATACGCAGTATTTT. Full variable domain (missing parts from reference TRBV2 and TRBJ2-3): EPEVTQTPSHQVTQMGQEVILRCVPISNHLYFYWYRQILGQKVEFLVSFYNNEISEKSEIFDDQFSVERPDGSNFTLKIRSTKLEDSAMYFCASSKGQGTGDTQYFGPGTRLTVL.

The chain uses TRBV13 and TRBJ1-1; D ambiguous. Trimming left V 0 bases short and J 1 base short, with 9 bases between. The CDR3 totals 15 residues. CDR1 is PRHDT and CDR2 is FYEKMQ in the germline V gene (reference sequence). The CDR3 DNA is TGTGCCAGCAGCTTAGGGGGCTCGAGGAACACTGAAGCTTTCTTT. This codes for CASSLGGSRNTEAFF.